This TCR beta chain was retrieved from a study of CD8+ T cells in alopecia areata. Treatment meaning: oral pan-JAK inhibitor, 5-10 mg twice daily. Germline V gene lookup returns CDR1 SGHDT and CDR2 YYEEEE. This CDR3 is built from 13 residues. The ends were cut back, 0 bases at V and 6 bases at J, with 10 bases in the middle. Extraction of RNA preceded its reverse transcription into cDNA, which served as the sequencing template. The assay was immunoSEQ multiplex PCR, and TCRdb's table has in-frame clones only and misses some. This sample yields about 170,000 clones, of which roughly 50% are seen a single time; approximately 16% belongs to the top ten.

The source was CD4+ T cells sorted from blood, collected at approximately week 60, from a patient treated with tofacitinib. The chain couples TRBV5-6 to TRBJ2-7; D is possibly TRBD1 (5 bases). This clonotype originated in a human donor with alopecia areata. As DNA, the CDR3 is TGTGCCAGCAGCTTGGTCCAGGGTGGCGAGCAGTACTTC. Translated: CASSLVQGGEQYF.